These T cell receptor beta chains were read from a single sample in a study of blood T cell repertoires in COVID-19. Only in-frame clones appear in the TCRdb table, and some are missing; sequencing was by immunoSEQ multiplex PCR. This sample has more than 400,000 clones, with approximately 85% found just once. The sequenced sample was peripheral blood. These receptors came from a human donor in a cohort sampled during active COVID-19. Each CDR3 is given with its conserved first and last residue. Fields, in order: clone size, D gene, V gene, J gene, CDR3 protein, CDR3 DNA. D genes are given only for firm matches. Part of the rows lack a size; the others show once, few, many or a class for expanded clones.

clone_size: NA
d_call: TRBD1
v_call: TRBV2
j_call: TRBJ1-4
cdr3_aa: CASSPAQGGNEKLFF
cdr3_nt: TGTGCCAGCAGTCCGGCCCAGGGGGGTAATGAAAAACTGTTTTTT

clone_size: NA
d_call: NA
v_call: TRBV11-1
j_call: TRBJ2-5
cdr3_aa: CASSKGYQETQYF
cdr3_nt: TGTGCCAGCAGCAAGGGGTACCAAGAGACCCAGTACTTC

clone_size: once
d_call: NA
v_call: TRBV12-3/TRBV12-4
j_call: TRBJ1-5
cdr3_aa: CASSRPGQPQHF
cdr3_nt: TGTGCCAGCAGCCGGCCAGGTCAGCCCCAGCATTTT

clone_size: few
d_call: NA
v_call: TRBV19
j_call: TRBJ1-5
cdr3_aa: CASSDNMRYQPQHF
cdr3_nt: TGTGCCAGTAGCGATAACATGAGGTATCAGCCCCAGCATTTT

clone_size: NA
d_call: TRBD1
v_call: TRBV6-6
j_call: TRBJ2-5
cdr3_aa: CASSQSRTGKETQYF
cdr3_nt: TGTGCCAGCAGTCAATCGCGGACAGGGAAAGAGACCCAGTACTTC

clone_size: NA
d_call: TRBD2
v_call: TRBV28
j_call: TRBJ2-3
cdr3_aa: CASSFGGGRTDTQYF
cdr3_nt: TGTGCCAGCAGTTTTGGCGGGGGGCGCACAGATACGCAGTATTTT

clone_size: NA
d_call: NA
v_call: TRBV27
j_call: TRBJ1-2
cdr3_aa: CASSSSDSPSYGYTF
cdr3_nt: TGTGCCAGCAGTTCCTCAGACAGCCCATCTTATGGCTACACCTTC

clone_size: many
d_call: NA
v_call: TRBV27
j_call: TRBJ1-1
cdr3_aa: CASSSDRGLAMAEAFF
cdr3_nt: TGTGCCAGCAGTTCAGACAGAGGACTAGCGATGGCTGAAGCTTTCTTT

clone_size: NA
d_call: NA
v_call: TRBV7-9
j_call: TRBJ2-1
cdr3_aa: CASSKPVGDYEQFF
cdr3_nt: TGTGCCAGCAGCAAACCGGTAGGGGACTATGAGCAGTTCTTC

clone_size: NA
d_call: TRBD2
v_call: TRBV15
j_call: TRBJ2-7
cdr3_aa: CATSRDQGSGTISYEQYF
cdr3_nt: TGTGCCACCAGCAGAGATCAAGGTAGCGGGACCATCTCCTACGAGCAGTACTTC

clone_size: once
d_call: TRBD1
v_call: TRBV2
j_call: TRBJ1-1
cdr3_aa: CASSQTGGGGTEAFF
cdr3_nt: TGTGCCAGCAGTCAGACAGGGGGCGGAGGCACTGAAGCTTTCTTT

clone_size: NA
d_call: NA
v_call: TRBV3-1/TRBV3-2
j_call: TRBJ1-2
cdr3_aa: CASSQDSGVYGYTF
cdr3_nt: TGTGCCAGCAGCCAAGACAGCGGAGTCTATGGCTACACCTTC

clone_size: NA
d_call: NA
v_call: TRBV25-1
j_call: TRBJ1-6
cdr3_aa: CASSEFVGSPLHF
cdr3_nt: TGTGCCAGCAGTGAATTCGTGGGCTCACCCCTCCACTTT

clone_size: NA
d_call: NA
v_call: TRBV5-1
j_call: TRBJ1-1
cdr3_aa: CASSVQGNTEAFF
cdr3_nt: TGCGCCAGCAGCGTACAGGGGAACACTGAAGCTTTCTTT

clone_size: NA
d_call: NA
v_call: TRBV20-1
j_call: TRBJ1-2
cdr3_aa: CSAGGSYGYTF
cdr3_nt: TGCAGTGCCGGGGGTAGCTATGGCTACACCTTC

clone_size: NA
d_call: TRBD2
v_call: TRBV7-2
j_call: TRBJ2-2
cdr3_aa: CASSLGGSGRSTGELFF
cdr3_nt: TGTGCCAGCAGCTTAGGTGGGAGCGGGAGATCCACCGGGGAGCTGTTTTTT

clone_size: NA
d_call: NA
v_call: TRBV4-3
j_call: TRBJ1-5
cdr3_aa: CASSQELTSNQPQHF
cdr3_nt: TGCGCCAGCAGCCAAGAACTCACCAGCAATCAGCCCCAGCATTTT

clone_size: NA
d_call: TRBD1
v_call: TRBV5-4
j_call: TRBJ1-1
cdr3_aa: CASSLAGTVNTEAFF
cdr3_nt: TGTGCCAGCAGCTTGGCCGGGACAGTAAACACTGAAGCTTTCTTT

clone_size: NA
d_call: NA
v_call: TRBV18
j_call: TRBJ1-2
cdr3_aa: CASSPQEDYGYTF
cdr3_nt: TGTGCCAGCTCACCACAAGAGGACTATGGCTACACCTTC

clone_size: NA
d_call: NA
v_call: TRBV6-5
j_call: TRBJ2-7
cdr3_aa: CASSYGDGGQRAEQYF
cdr3_nt: TGTGCCAGCAGTTACGGGGACGGGGGGCAACGCGCCGAGCAGTACTTC

clone_size: NA
d_call: TRBD2
v_call: TRBV7-3
j_call: TRBJ2-1
cdr3_aa: CASSLWRGDNEQFF
cdr3_nt: TGTGCCAGCAGCTTATGGCGGGGGGACAATGAGCAGTTCTTC

clone_size: NA
d_call: NA
v_call: TRBV7-2
j_call: TRBJ2-2
cdr3_aa: CASSLVSRATTGELFF
cdr3_nt: TGTGCCAGCAGCTTAGTATCCAGGGCAACCACCGGGGAGCTGTTTTTT

clone_size: NA
d_call: TRBD1
v_call: TRBV19
j_call: TRBJ2-4
cdr3_aa: CASSTGQGLKNIQYF
cdr3_nt: TGTGCCAGTAGTACGGGACAGGGGCTCAAAAACATTCAGTACTTC

clone_size: few
d_call: NA
v_call: TRBV12-5
j_call: TRBJ2-7
cdr3_aa: CASGLVLSRQAGEQYF
cdr3_nt: TGTGCTAGTGGTTTGGTACTCTCCAGGCAGGCCGGCGAGCAGTACTTC

clone_size: NA
d_call: TRBD1
v_call: TRBV7-2
j_call: TRBJ2-7
cdr3_aa: CASSLVPGQGLYEQYF
cdr3_nt: TGTGCCAGCAGCTTAGTACCGGGACAGGGGCTATACGAGCAGTACTTC

clone_size: NA
d_call: TRBD1
v_call: TRBV9
j_call: TRBJ1-1
cdr3_aa: CASSVATGAVNTEAFF
cdr3_nt: TGTGCCAGCAGCGTAGCTACAGGGGCAGTAAACACTGAAGCTTTCTTT

clone_size: NA
d_call: NA
v_call: TRBV3-1/TRBV3-2
j_call: TRBJ2-7
cdr3_aa: CASSQDSTAPYEQYF
cdr3_nt: TGTGCCAGCAGCCAAGATAGTACAGCCCCCTACGAGCAGTACTTC

clone_size: NA
d_call: NA
v_call: TRBV2
j_call: TRBJ2-6
cdr3_aa: CASRASGANVLTF
cdr3_nt: TGTGCCAGCAGAGCCTCTGGGGCCAACGTCCTGACTTTC

clone_size: NA
d_call: NA
v_call: TRBV6-2/TRBV6-3
j_call: TRBJ1-1
cdr3_aa: CASSKAPGRTEAFF
cdr3_nt: TGTGCCAGCAGTAAGGCCCCGGGGAGGACTGAAGCTTTCTTT

clone_size: NA
d_call: TRBD2
v_call: TRBV5-6
j_call: TRBJ2-5
cdr3_aa: CASSFGTRGRPQYF
cdr3_nt: TGTGCCAGCAGCTTCGGGACTAGAGGTAGGCCCCAGTACTTC

clone_size: NA
d_call: TRBD1
v_call: TRBV6-5
j_call: TRBJ1-2
cdr3_aa: CASSQTGAVGDGYTF
cdr3_nt: TGTGCCAGCAGCCAGACAGGGGCGGTGGGAGATGGCTACACCTTC

clone_size: NA
d_call: NA
v_call: TRBV7-2
j_call: TRBJ1-3
cdr3_aa: CASSPTGTSGNTIYF
cdr3_nt: TGTGCCAGCAGTCCCACCGGGACAAGCGGAAACACCATATATTTT

clone_size: NA
d_call: NA
v_call: TRBV5-1
j_call: TRBJ1-1
cdr3_aa: CASSPQPEGTEAFF
cdr3_nt: TGCGCCAGCAGCCCACAACCTGAGGGCACTGAAGCTTTCTTT

clone_size: NA
d_call: NA
v_call: TRBV5-4
j_call: TRBJ2-3
cdr3_aa: CASSDRPGLGTDTQYF
cdr3_nt: TGTGCCAGCAGCGACCGGCCAGGTTTAGGAACAGATACGCAGTATTTT

clone_size: NA
d_call: NA
v_call: TRBV19
j_call: TRBJ2-3
cdr3_aa: CASSLTDTQYF
cdr3_nt: TGTGCCAGTAGCCTCACAGATACGCAGTATTTT

clone_size: NA
d_call: NA
v_call: TRBV6-1
j_call: TRBJ1-5
cdr3_aa: CASSEGAGNRQPQHF
cdr3_nt: TGTGCCAGCAGTGAAGGGGCAGGGAACCGACAGCCCCAGCATTTT

clone_size: many
d_call: NA
v_call: TRBV30
j_call: TRBJ2-7
cdr3_aa: CAYILGSSYEQYF
cdr3_nt: TGTGCCTATATCCTGGGGAGCTCCTACGAGCAGTACTTC

clone_size: NA
d_call: NA
v_call: TRBV9
j_call: TRBJ2-5
cdr3_aa: CASSVQSKETQYF
cdr3_nt: TGTGCCAGCAGCGTCCAGTCGAAAGAGACCCAGTACTTC

clone_size: NA
d_call: NA
v_call: TRBV7-9
j_call: TRBJ1-5
cdr3_aa: CASSPIDGGNQPQHF
cdr3_nt: TGTGCCAGCAGCCCCATCGACGGGGGGAATCAGCCCCAGCATTTT

clone_size: NA
d_call: NA
v_call: TRBV19
j_call: TRBJ2-7
cdr3_aa: CASSHVAENGEQYF
cdr3_nt: TGTGCCAGTAGTCACGTTGCGGAAAACGGTGAGCAGTACTTC

clone_size: NA
d_call: TRBD2
v_call: TRBV7-3
j_call: TRBJ2-3
cdr3_aa: CASSAGLAGLTQYF
cdr3_nt: TGTGCCAGCAGCGCCGGACTAGCGGGGCTTACGCAGTATTTT

clone_size: NA
d_call: NA
v_call: TRBV27
j_call: TRBJ1-2
cdr3_aa: CASSFKGDGYTF
cdr3_nt: TGTGCCAGCAGTTTTAAGGGGGACGGCTACACCTTC

clone_size: NA
d_call: NA
v_call: TRBV10-3
j_call: TRBJ2-5
cdr3_aa: CAISEGQLGETQYF
cdr3_nt: TGTGCCATCAGTGAGGGACAGTTAGGCGAGACCCAGTACTTC

clone_size: NA
d_call: NA
v_call: TRBV5-8
j_call: TRBJ2-3
cdr3_aa: CASSLRLGSTDTQYF
cdr3_nt: TGTGCCAGCAGCCTCCGACTAGGCAGCACAGATACGCAGTATTTT

clone_size: NA
d_call: TRBD1
v_call: TRBV25-1
j_call: TRBJ1-4
cdr3_aa: CASSLQGAVGEKLFF
cdr3_nt: TGTGCCAGCAGCTTGCAGGGGGCGGTAGGAGAAAAACTGTTTTTT

clone_size: NA
d_call: NA
v_call: TRBV7-5
j_call: TRBJ2-1
cdr3_aa: CARSSFFKGVNEQFF
cdr3_nt: TGTGCCAGAAGCTCCTTTTTCAAGGGGGTCAATGAGCAGTTCTTC

clone_size: NA
d_call: NA
v_call: TRBV5-4
j_call: TRBJ2-1
cdr3_aa: CASREGAPFNEQFF
cdr3_nt: TGTGCCAGCAGGGAGGGGGCGCCTTTCAATGAGCAGTTCTTC

clone_size: NA
d_call: TRBD1
v_call: TRBV7-9
j_call: TRBJ1-3
cdr3_aa: CASSLGQGATGNTIYF
cdr3_nt: TGTGCCAGCAGCTTGGGACAGGGGGCAACTGGAAACACCATATATTTT

clone_size: NA
d_call: NA
v_call: TRBV28
j_call: TRBJ1-4
cdr3_aa: CASSFGGATNEKLFF
cdr3_nt: TGTGCCAGCAGTTTCGGCGGGGCAACTAATGAAAAACTGTTTTTT

clone_size: NA
d_call: NA
v_call: TRBV21-1
j_call: TRBJ1-5
cdr3_aa: CASSNAPPTQHF
cdr3_nt: TGTGCCAGCAGCAATGCACCCCCTACCCAGCATTTT

clone_size: once
d_call: TRBD1
v_call: TRBV6-6
j_call: TRBJ2-7
cdr3_aa: CATRTGSYEQYF
cdr3_nt: TGTGCCACCAGGACAGGGTCCTACGAGCAGTACTTC

clone_size: NA
d_call: TRBD2
v_call: TRBV7-3
j_call: TRBJ2-3
cdr3_aa: CASSPSGNTDTQYF
cdr3_nt: TGTGCCAGCAGCCCTAGCGGGAACACAGATACGCAGTATTTT

clone_size: NA
d_call: NA
v_call: TRBV14
j_call: TRBJ1-1
cdr3_aa: CASSRQIRTEAFF
cdr3_nt: TGTGCCAGCAGCCGACAGATAAGAACTGAAGCTTTCTTT

clone_size: NA
d_call: NA
v_call: TRBV28
j_call: TRBJ1-2
cdr3_aa: CASSLVGLRQGHGYTF
cdr3_nt: TGTGCCAGCAGTTTAGTAGGACTTAGGCAGGGGCATGGCTACACCTTC

clone_size: NA
d_call: TRBD2
v_call: TRBV7-9
j_call: TRBJ2-7
cdr3_aa: CASSSDTGLAGEQYF
cdr3_nt: TGTGCCAGCAGCTCGGACACCGGGTTAGCGGGGGAGCAGTACTTC